The 28 T cell receptor beta chains listed next were all sequenced from one sample in a study of type 1 and type 2 diabetes patients. The PCR template was genomic DNA. The TCR beta CDR3 region was amplified using 30 forward and 13 reverse primers. TCRdb recomputed calls from the multiplex PCR reads with MiXCR, one row per CDR3 protein. The sample holds some 250,000 distinct CDR3 sequences, 40% to 50% seen once. Sequenced: peripheral blood mononuclear cells (PBMCs). Receptor source: a young man with type 2 diabetes.

This clonotype was detected a few times. The chain recombines TRBV19 with TRBJ1-1; 8 bases agree with TRBD1. CDR3 length equals 16 residues. V lost 3 bases and J lost 4; bases outside the gene matches: 10. Germline CDR1 and CDR2: LNHDA and SQIVND (reference sequence). The DNA of the CDR3 is TGTGCCAGTAGTATCTCGCAGGGGGCTATTATCACTGAAGCTTTCTTT. Amino acid sequence: CASSISQGAIITEAFF.

The rearrangement uses TRBV7-9 and TRBJ2-5; tentatively, D is TRBD2 (5 bases). The germline gives CDR1 SEHNR, CDR2 FQNEAQ (reference sequence). Trimming removed 1 base at V and 5 bases at J, with 20 bases between. CDR3 length: 17 amino acids. The CDR3 DNA follows: TGTGCCAGCAGCTTAGAGGCGGCTAGCTTAGTTTATGAGACCCAGTACTTC. Protein: CASSLEAASLVYETQYF.

This chain links TRBV6-5 with TRBJ2-7; weak D call: TRBD1 (6 bases). The CDR3 length is 13 residues. V shed 5 bases and J shed 6 bases, with 14 bases lying between them. Germline V lookup: CDR1 MNHEY, CDR2 SVGAGI. CDR3: CASSEQGFREQYF. The CDR3 DNA sequence: TGTGCCAGCAGTGAACAGGGTTTCCGCGAGCAGTACTTC.

The CDR3 nucleotides are TGTGCCAGCAGTTTATTGGGACTGAAGCCCTACGAGCAGTACTTC. Protein sequence: CASSLLGLKPYEQYF. V is TRBV28 and J is TRBJ2-7; maybe TRBD2 (6 bases). Germline lookup yields CDR1 MDHEN and CDR2 SYDVKM. The CDR3 sequence is 15 residues long. V lost 1 base, J lost 2 bases, and 12 bases lay in between.

This clonotype was observed at least ten times. J is TRBJ2-3 and V is TRBV6-4; 7 bases align to TRBD2. Germline CDR1 reads MRHNA; CDR2 reads SNTAGT. The J segment lost 5 bases and the V segment lost 4 bases, leaving 3 bases of the junction unmatched. The CDR3 loop spans 13 amino acids. CDR3 bases: TGTGCCAGCAGTGGAACTAGCGTAGATACGCAGTATTTT. Amino acids: CASSGTSVDTQYF.

V is TRBV6-5 and J is TRBJ2-3; D not resolved. Trimming removed 7 bases from V and 1 base from J, with 15 bases in between. CDR3 size: 15 residues. The V gene's germline CDR1 is MNHEY and CDR2 SVGAGI. In DNA form, the CDR3 reads TGTGCCAGCACCCAAACGTGGGGTCGCACAGATACGCAGTATTTT. The encoded protein is CASTQTWGRTDTQYF.

In its sample, this clonotype was seen a few times. The rearrangement joins TRBV28 to TRBJ2-2, with 7 bases lining up with TRBD1. The length of the CDR3 is 14 residues. CDR1 and CDR2 from the germline V gene are MDHEN and SYDVKM. Unmatched junction bases numbered 5, after V lost 3 bases and J lost 7 bases. The DNA for the CDR3 is TGTGCCAGCAGTTTGTGGCAGGGGGTCGGGGAGCTGTTTTTT. Protein product: CASSLWQGVGELFF.

This clonotype occurred once. At one boundary the junction diverges from the germline segment, which might be a read error. V is TRBV10-1 and J is TRBJ1-6; 7 bases map to TRBD1. Per germline, CDR1 WNHNN and CDR2 SYGVQD (reference sequence). The length of the CDR3 is 13 residues. The CDR3 region is CASSLRQGSPLHF. In DNA, the CDR3 is TGTGCCAGCAGTTTACGACAGGGATCACCCCTCCACTTT.

The gene calls are TRBV7-2 and TRBJ2-3; a weak D match, TRBD2 (5 bases). Germline V gives CDR1 SGHTA, CDR2 FQGNSA. The CDR3 is 13 amino acids. V lost 5 bases and J 4 bases, leaving 10 bases between the germline ends. CDR3 region: CASSPQAADTQYF. DNA of the CDR3: TGTGCCAGCAGCCCTCAAGCGGCAGATACGCAGTATTTT.

Turning to this clonotype: One junction end does not reproduce the germline sequence, and a read error may be involved. V is TRBV10-3 and J is TRBJ2-7, with 11 bases matching TRBD2. Germline CDR1 is ENHRY and CDR2 is SYGVKD. The CDR3 contains 17 residues. The CDR3 reads CASSYHPGTSGDYEQYF. In DNA, the CDR3 is TGTGCCAGCAGTTACCACCCGGGGACTAGCGGTGATTACGAGCAGTACTTC.

This chain connects TRBV14 to TRBJ1-2; tentatively, D is TRBD1 (6 bases). V lost 5 bases and J 7 bases, leaving 23 bases between the germline ends. From germline, CDR1 is SGHDN and CDR2 FVKESK. The CDR3 is 16 amino acids. The CDR3 loop is CASSAEPGAAALGYTF. DNA of the CDR3: TGTGCCAGCAGCGCCGAGCCAGGGGCAGCGGCTCTTGGCTACACCTTC.

This clonotype was seen once. A much larger clone differs by one base, so this may be a read error. The chain has TRBV29-1 and TRBJ2-5; weak D call: TRBD1 (5 bases). CDR3 size: 12 residues. Germline V gives CDR1 SQVTM, CDR2 ANQGSEA. In nucleotides, the CDR3 is TGCGGCGTTGAAGGCAGGGAAGAGACCCAGTACTTC. It encodes CGVEGREETQYF.

This clonotype came up once. The chain recombines TRBV28 with TRBJ2-3; D uncertain. V dropped 5 bases and J dropped 6 bases, with 6 bases sitting between them. CDR3 length: 11 amino acids. Germline values: CDR1 MDHEN, CDR2 SYDVKM. The CDR3 protein is CASSTHDTQYF. In DNA form, the CDR3 reads TGTGCCAGCAGTACACATGATACGCAGTATTTT.

The chain links TRBV27 to TRBJ2-7; TRBD1 agrees at 11 bases. The germline CDR1 and CDR2 sequences are MNHEY and SMNVEV (reference sequence). With V trimmed by 10 bases and J by 3 bases, 5 bases remained unmatched. This CDR3 contains 13 residues. As DNA, the CDR3 is TGTGCCACCCGGGACAGGGGGGGCTACGAGCAGTACTTC. Its translation is CATRDRGGYEQYF.

The table lists this clonotype with a count of one. V usage is TRBV5-1 and J usage is TRBJ2-1; unclear D gene. The germline V gene encodes CDR1 SGHRS and CDR2 YFSETQ. There are 12 residues in the CDR3. Trimming removed 0 bases from V and 8 bases from J, with 6 bases in between. Written as DNA, the CDR3 is TGCGCCAGCAGCTTGGATGGGCATGAGCAGTTCTTC. This gives the protein CASSLDGHEQFF.

This clonotype was detected many times. The chain couples TRBV10-3 to TRBJ2-3; 13 bases agree with TRBD2. After removal of 11 bases from V and 4 bases from J, the junction contained 6 bases not matched to a gene. This CDR3 spans 14 amino acids. Per the germline V gene, CDR1 is ENHRY and CDR2 is SYGVKD. CDR3 amino acids: CASGLAGEADTQYF. The CDR3 nucleotides are TGTGCCTCCGGACTAGCGGGAGAAGCAGATACGCAGTATTTT.

The chain uses TRBV7-9 and TRBJ1-2; D gene ambiguous. Germline V CDR1 and CDR2: SEHNR, FQNEAQ (reference sequence). Deletions cut 3 bases from V and 3 bases from J, with 8 bases between. This CDR3 comprises 13 residues. The CDR3 reads CASSLGMYYGYTF. The CDR3 DNA reads TGTGCCAGCAGCTTGGGGATGTACTATGGCTACACCTTC.

Of note for this clonotype: A much larger clone differs from this one at a single base, so this may be a read error. This chain connects TRBV15 to TRBJ2-1; the D call may be TRBD1 or TRBD2 (5 bases each). The CDR3 length is 14 residues. Germline CDR1 is LNHNV and CDR2 is YYDKDF (reference sequence). The V and J ends lost 5 bases and 3 bases respectively, with 11 bases between them. The CDR3 DNA follows: TGTGCCACCAGCGGGGACGGACGCTACAATGAGCAGTTCTTC. This codes for CATSGDGRYNEQFF.

The chain combines TRBV19 with TRBJ2-3, with D perhaps TRBD1 (6 bases). Per germline, CDR1 LNHDA and CDR2 SQIVND (reference sequence). The CDR3 is 14 residues long. V was clipped by 5 bases and J by 7 bases, with 16 bases between them. Here the CDR3 DNA reads TGTGCCAGTAGTGTACAGGGTCTGGAAAATACGCAGTATTTT. Translation gives CASSVQGLENTQYF.

The chain couples TRBV25-1 to TRBJ2-1; perhaps D is TRBD1 or TRBD2 (5 bases each). This CDR3 has 15 residues. V was cut by 1 base and J by 5 bases, with 12 bases left in between. The V gene's germline CDR1 is MGHDK and CDR2 SYGVNS. CDR3 nucleotide sequence: TGTGCCAGCAGTGAATGGGGGAAAGACAACAATGAGCAGTTCTTC. This translates into CASSEWGKDNNEQFF.

The CDR3 sequence: CASSVAERGTGNSPLHF. For the CDR3, the DNA is TGTGCCAGCAGCGTAGCCGAGCGGGGAACCGGGAATTCACCCCTCCACTTT. This chain uses TRBV9 with TRBJ1-6; D uncertain. The germline gives CDR1 SGDLS, CDR2 YYNGEE. The CDR3 spans 17 residues. The V gene lost 0 bases and the J gene lost 7 bases, with 17 bases spanning the gap.

The chain has TRBV7-3 and TRBJ2-1, with D maybe TRBD1 (5 bases). Germline CDR1 is SGHTA and CDR2 is FQGTGA. Trimming shortened V by 5 bases and J by 1 base, and 15 bases separated the two germline ends. CDR3 size: 16 residues. The CDR3 nucleotides read TGTGCCAGCAGCCACTTCAGACGGACATCCTACAATGAGCAGTTCTTC. Amino acids: CASSHFRRTSYNEQFF. Filled out from reference TRBV7-3 and TRBJ2-1, the complete variable domain reads GAGVSQTPSNKVTEKGKYVELRCDPISGHTALYWYRQSLGQGPEFLIYFQGTGAADDSGLPNDRFFAVRPEGSVSTLKIQRTERGDSAVYLCASSHFRRTSYNEQFFGPGTRLTVL.

This clonotype has only a few counts. This chain joins TRBV25-1 and TRBJ2-7; the D gene could be TRBD1 or TRBD2 (5 bases each). The CDR3 totals 15 residues. Trimming took 3 bases from V and 6 from J, leaving 18 bases between them. Germline V gene sequence: CDR1 MGHDK, CDR2 SYGVNS. Here the CDR3 reads CASSDYRDVASEQYF. CDR3 in DNA: TGTGCCAGCAGTGATTACCGGGACGTCGCGAGCGAGCAGTACTTC.

V and J are TRBV7-9 and TRBJ2-1; D is unresolved. Germline V gives CDR1 SEHNR, CDR2 FQNEAQ (reference sequence). Between the trimmed V and J ends, which lost 1 base and 0 bases, there was a span of 7 bases. This CDR3 comprises 15 residues. CDR3 sequence reads: CASSLDLVSYNEQFF. CDR3 nucleotides: TGTGCCAGCAGCTTAGACCTAGTCTCCTACAATGAGCAGTTCTTC.

Ten or more counts support this clonotype. The CDR3 protein is CASSEFTGLTGELFF. The DNA for the CDR3 is TGTGCCAGCAGTGAATTCACAGGGCTAACCGGGGAGCTGTTTTTT. V is TRBV2 and J is TRBJ2-2; TRBD1 is a possible D gene (6 bases). V was pared by 2 bases and J by 5 bases, with 12 bases between. Germline V lookup: CDR1 SNHLY, CDR2 FYNNEI. CDR3 length equals 15 residues.

The rearrangement links TRBV6-5 to TRBJ2-2; TRBD2 agrees at 15 bases. Germline V lookup: CDR1 MNHEY, CDR2 SVGAGI. The ends lost 5 bases at V and 4 bases at J; junction bases unmatched: 8. This CDR3 has 18 residues. CDR3 sequence reads: CASSPRPGLAGGTGELFF. CDR3 sequence (DNA): TGTGCCAGCAGTCCGCGGCCGGGACTAGCGGGGGGCACCGGGGAGCTGTTTTTT.

The J gene is TRBJ2-1, the V gene TRBV7-2, with 12 bases aligning to TRBD2. CDR1 and CDR2 from the germline V gene are SGHTA and FQGNSA. Unmatched junction bases numbered 14, after V lost 5 bases and J lost 3 bases. The CDR3 length is 19 residues. CDR3 protein: CASSPWGSSGRGGYNEQFF. CDR3 coding DNA: TGTGCCAGCAGCCCCTGGGGGTCTAGCGGGAGGGGGGGCTACAATGAGCAGTTCTTC. Full variable domain (rest looked up from reference TRBV7-2 and TRBJ2-1): GAGVSQSPSNKVTEKGKDVELRCDPISGHTALYWYRQSLGQGLEFLIYFQGNSAPDKSGLPSDRFSAERTGGSVSTLTIQRTQQEDSAVYLCASSPWGSSGRGGYNEQFFGPGTRLTVL.

This sequence joins TRBV18 and TRBJ2-5, with 7 bases lining up with TRBD1. The trim removed 6 bases at V and 2 bases at J, leaving 3 bases unmatched. CDR1 is KGHSH and CDR2 is LQKENI in the germline V gene. The CDR3 runs to 13 residues. DNA for the CDR3: TGTGCCAGCTCGGGACAGCCGCAAGAGACCCAGTACTTC. Residues: CASSGQPQETQYF.